Following are 7 T cell receptor beta chains from one sample sequenced in a study of blood T cell repertoires in COVID-19. Clones were sequenced by immunoSEQ multiplex PCR, and TCRdb holds only the in-frame ones, with some missing. The sample records 230,000 or so clones, approximately 88% being singletons. The sequenced sample consisted of PBMCs or T cells enriched from blood (not recorded which). The receptor source for this set is a woman between 40 and 55 years old with acute COVID-19.

The gene calls are TRBV10-3 and TRBJ1-1; 7 bases agree with TRBD1. The J segment lost 1 base and the V segment lost 6 bases, leaving 5 bases of the junction unmatched. Germline CDR1 reads ENHRY; CDR2 reads SYGVKD. This CDR3 contains 14 residues. The CDR3 loop is CAIRPDRENTEAFF. For the CDR3, the DNA is TGTGCCATCAGACCCGACAGGGAGAACACTGAAGCTTTCTTT.

This sequence joins TRBV19 and TRBJ2-7, with a tentative D call TRBD1 (5 bases). From germline, CDR1 is LNHDA and CDR2 SQIVND (reference sequence). Trimming cost V 3 bases and J 3 bases, with 15 bases left between them. This CDR3 contains 15 residues. The CDR3: CASSIDSNAVYEQYV. The CDR3, as DNA: TGTGCCAGTAGTATTGACAGCAACGCGGTCTACGAGCAGTACGTC.

This clone showed up just once. V gene TRBV27 combines with J gene TRBJ1-2, with no clear D. Germline assignment: CDR1 MNHEY and CDR2 SMNVEV (reference sequence). The germline V and J ends were trimmed by 5 bases and 8 bases, with 12 bases remaining between them. The length of the CDR3 is 12 residues. Here the CDR3 DNA reads TGTGCCAGCAGTGGAGTCAGAACCGGCTACACCTTC. Protein product: CASSGVRTGYTF.

In this sample, this clone turned up once. The chain links TRBV19 to TRBJ2-1, with a weak D call TRBD2 (6 bases). There are 16 residues in the CDR3. Germline CDR1 reads LNHDA; CDR2 reads SQIVND (reference sequence). Trimming removed 4 bases at V and 4 bases at J, with 17 bases between. The CDR3 loop reads CASSKNSGGDYNEQFF. DNA of the CDR3: TGTGCCAGTAGTAAAAATAGCGGAGGGGATTACAATGAGCAGTTCTTC.

This chain uses TRBV5-1 with TRBJ1-6; no firm D call. V lost 0 bases and J 11 bases, leaving 9 bases between the germline ends. The CDR3 runs 13 residues. The germline gives CDR1 SGHRS, CDR2 YFSETQ. The CDR3 here is CASSLGRDAPLHF. CDR3 nucleotides: TGCGCCAGCAGCTTGGGCCGGGATGCACCCCTCCACTTT.

The V gene is TRBV21-1, the J gene TRBJ1-1; the DNA was not compared with TRBD1, the D call given in the table. TRBV21-1 is an annotated pseudogene. The CDR3 sequence is 14 residues long. The CDR3: CASSKRGLNTEAFF. The CDR3 nucleotides are TGTGCCAGCAGCAAAAGGGGCTTGAACACTGAAGCTTTCTTT.

This chain uses TRBV11-3 with TRBJ1-1; D not resolved. Germline V gives CDR1 SGHNT, CDR2 YENEEA. This CDR3 spans 12 amino acids. The V end lost 3 bases, the J end lost 3 bases, and 5 bases lay between the germline ends. CDR3 loop: CASSFEDTEAFF. The CDR3 DNA sequence: TGTGCCAGCAGCTTTGAGGACACTGAAGCTTTCTTT.